Detailed here is one T cell receptor (beta chain). It was with a sample-barcoded 5' primer and a J-beta primer mix that a second PCR of roughly 6 to 12 cycles was run. TCRdb processed the 5' RACE reads anew with MiXCR; each CDR3 protein has one entry. The table shows about 1.4 million distinct CDR3 sequences, with roughly 59% occurring only once. This CDR3 spans 15 amino acids. Germline V gives CDR1 SGHRS, CDR2 YFSETQ. The V end lost 0 bases, the J end lost 3 bases, and 10 bases lay between the germline ends. This specimen belongs to a study of blood T cells in healthy people across ages. This chain joins TRBV5-1 and TRBJ2-1; maybe TRBD2 (6 bases). The sequence was obtained from a man between 18 and 29 years old in good health. Sample: blood. In nucleotides, the CDR3 is TGCGCCAGCAGCTTGGACGGGGAGGTCTACAATGAGCAGTTCTTC. It is translated as CASSLDGEVYNEQFF.